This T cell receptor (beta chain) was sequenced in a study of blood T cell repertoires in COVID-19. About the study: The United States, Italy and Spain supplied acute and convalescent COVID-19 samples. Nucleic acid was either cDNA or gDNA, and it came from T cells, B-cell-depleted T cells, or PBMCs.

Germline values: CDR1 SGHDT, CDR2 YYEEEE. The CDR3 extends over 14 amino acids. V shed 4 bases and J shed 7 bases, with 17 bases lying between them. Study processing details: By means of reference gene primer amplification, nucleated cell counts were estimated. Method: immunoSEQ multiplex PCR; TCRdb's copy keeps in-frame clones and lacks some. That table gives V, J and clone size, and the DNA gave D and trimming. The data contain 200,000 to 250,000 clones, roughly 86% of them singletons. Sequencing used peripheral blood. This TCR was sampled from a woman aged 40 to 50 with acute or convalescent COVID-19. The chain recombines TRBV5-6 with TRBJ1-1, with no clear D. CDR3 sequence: CASSLGGSSFEAFF. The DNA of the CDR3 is TGTGCCAGCAGCCTGGGTGGGAGTAGCTTTGAAGCTTTCTTT.